These 24 T cell receptor beta chains originate from one sample sequenced in a study of cytomegalovirus exposure and HLA in healthy donors. PCR amplification relied on 60 Vbeta primers (plus 13 Jbeta primers). The repertoire was sequenced with immunoSEQ multiplex PCR; TCRdb's copy has only in-frame clones and lacks some. The table lists roughly 170,000 clones, 80% to 85% of them singletons, with under 1.1% in the top ten. Sample: PBMCs. Receptors originate from a man between 25 and 39 years old in good health and CMV-seronegative.

This chain connects TRBV30 to TRBJ2-3; the match to TRBD2 covers 8 bases. CDR3 length equals 16 residues. V lost 2 bases and J lost 7; bases outside the gene matches: 14. Germline CDR1 reads GTSNPN; CDR2 reads SVGIG (reference sequence). The CDR3 nucleotides are TGTGCCTGGAGTCCCAGGGAACGGGAGGGCCGAAATACGCAGTATTTT. This codes for CAWSPREREGRNTQYF.

The chain combines TRBV18 with TRBJ1-1; D might be TRBD1 (6 bases). The V and J ends lost 5 bases and 6 bases respectively, with 13 bases between them. This CDR3 is built from 13 residues. Germline V gene data show CDR1 as KGHSH and CDR2 as LQKENI. The CDR3 DNA reads TGTGCCAGCTCATTACCGGGACACCCTGAAGCTTTCTTT. Its translation: CASSLPGHPEAFF.

The V call is TRBV19, the J call TRBJ2-7; 8 positions agree with TRBD1. This CDR3 comprises 14 residues. The germline V gene has CDR1 LNHDA and CDR2 SQIVND (reference sequence). V lost 3 bases and J lost 3; bases outside the gene matches: 4. CDR3 sequence reads: CASSIQDRVYEQYF. In nucleotides, the CDR3 is TGTGCCAGTAGTATTCAGGACAGGGTCTACGAGCAGTACTTC.

The V call is TRBV9, the J call TRBJ1-2, with D possibly matching TRBD1 (6 bases). The V gene's germline CDR1 is SGDLS and CDR2 YYNGEE. Deletions cut 0 bases from V and 6 bases from J, with 15 bases between. The CDR3 has 15 residues. Here the CDR3 reads CASSVGTARANGYTF. CDR3 bases: TGTGCCAGCAGCGTAGGGACAGCCAGGGCAAATGGCTACACCTTC.

The V and J genes are TRBV19 and TRBJ2-4; perhaps TRBD1 as D (5 bases). The V end lost 0 bases, the J end lost 0 bases, and 9 bases lay between the germline ends. The CDR3 spans 16 residues. Looked up from germline, CDR1 is LNHDA and CDR2 is SQIVND (reference sequence). This chain's CDR3 is CASSIDPDTAKNIQYF. CDR3 DNA: TGTGCCAGTAGTATAGATCCGGACACAGCCAAAAACATTCAGTACTTC.

This chain joins TRBV5-6 and TRBJ2-5, with D maybe TRBD1 (5 bases). The J call is doubtful: the DNA matches TRBJ2-7 better. The CDR3 spans 13 residues. CDR1 SGHDT and CDR2 YYEEEE come from the germline V gene. The CDR3 sequence is CASSPTDTYEQYF. The CDR3 DNA reads as TGTGCCAGCAGCCCAACGGACACCTACGAGCAGTACTTC.

The chain links TRBV27 to TRBJ1-5; no firm D call. Germline lookup yields CDR1 MNHEY and CDR2 SMNVEV (reference sequence). Trimming pared 8 bases from V and 3 bases from J, leaving 17 bases between. This CDR3 contains 15 residues. CDR3 amino acids: CASQPRRGLNQPQHF. The CDR3 nucleotides are TGTGCCAGCCAACCACGCAGAGGGCTCAATCAGCCCCAGCATTTT.

This clone came up a few times. The V and J genes are TRBV19 and TRBJ1-5, with D maybe TRBD1 (5 bases). Trimming stripped 5 bases from V and 4 bases from J, with 18 bases between. The CDR3 consists of 16 residues. Germline CDR1 is LNHDA and CDR2 is SQIVND (reference sequence). This CDR3 is CASSQGRDRGNQPQHF. CDR3 nucleotide sequence: TGTGCCAGTAGTCAAGGGAGGGACCGGGGGAATCAGCCCCAGCATTTT.

The chain links TRBV7-9 to TRBJ2-3; 7 nucleotides agree with TRBD1. The CDR3 has 16 amino acids. V shed 5 bases and J 1 base; nucleotides not matched to a gene: 9. Germline CDR1 SEHNR, CDR2 FQNEAQ (reference sequence). CDR3 DNA sequence: TGTGCCAGCAGCCCCCACCGGGACAGAGGCACAGATACGCAGTATTTT. Translation: CASSPHRDRGTDTQYF.

The CDR3 DNA sequence: TGTGCCATCAGTGCCCTTAGCAATCAGCCCCAGCATTTT. Translating gives CAISALSNQPQHF. The chain uses TRBV10-3 and TRBJ1-5; D is unresolved. The V gene's germline CDR1 is ENHRY and CDR2 SYGVKD. The CDR3 has 13 amino acids. The V end was cut by 4 bases, the J end by 0 bases, with 4 bases between.

This chain connects TRBV5-4 to TRBJ2-4; 9 bases line up with TRBD2. Germline V gene data show CDR1 as SGHNT and CDR2 as YYREEE (reference sequence). Trimming cost V 4 bases and J 5 bases; bases outside gene matches: 7. This CDR3 contains 15 residues. CDR3 residues: CASSPAGGAQNIQYF. Here the CDR3 DNA reads TGTGCCAGCAGCCCCGCGGGGGGGGCGCAAAACATTCAGTACTTC.

The chain carries TRBV10-2 and TRBJ1-1; 7 bases line up with TRBD1. Germline lookup yields CDR1 WSHSY and CDR2 SAAADI. This CDR3 is 16 amino acids long. V shed 3 bases, J shed 5 bases, and the junction held 12 bases outside the gene matches. CDR3 sequence (DNA): TGCGCCAGCAGTGACGGTTTTAGGGGGCGTTCAACTGAAGCTTTCTTT. It encodes CASSDGFRGRSTEAFF.

The chain is built from TRBV4-3 and TRBJ1-6; 9 bases are shared with TRBD1. V trimming: 0 bases; J trimming: 10 bases; junction bases outside the gene matches: 4. The CDR3 is 15 residues long. Germline CDR1 is LGHNA and CDR2 is YSLEER. The CDR3 loop reads CASSQDRTGVSPLHF. The CDR3, as DNA: TGCGCCAGCAGCCAAGACCGGACAGGGGTATCACCCCTCCACTTT.

The table lists this clone with a count of one. V is TRBV19 and J is TRBJ1-1, with D maybe TRBD1 (6 bases). Per the germline V gene, CDR1 is LNHDA and CDR2 is SQIVND (reference sequence). Trimming cost V 7 bases and J 1 base, with 16 bases left between them. The CDR3 is 15 residues long. In nucleotides, the CDR3 is TGTGCCAGTAAAATCGGTACAGGGAGGAACACTGAAGCTTTCTTT. It translates to CASKIGTGRNTEAFF.

The chain combines TRBV28 with TRBJ1-3, with D perhaps TRBD1 (5 bases). Trimming pared 6 bases from V and 0 bases from J, leaving 9 bases between. Germline V gene data show CDR1 as MDHEN and CDR2 as SYDVKM. This CDR3 is built from 14 residues. CDR3 in DNA: TGTGCCAGCAGCCTCACAGGCTCTGGAAACACCATATATTTT. Amino acid sequence: CASSLTGSGNTIYF.

To note about this clone: The same CDR3 can be traced to other DNA sequences in this sample. The chain uses TRBV19 and TRBJ2-7; 7 nucleotides match TRBD2. Germline CDR1 is LNHDA and CDR2 is SQIVND (reference sequence). The length of the CDR3 is 13 residues. V was pared by 5 bases and J by 3 bases, with 4 bases of the junction left unmatched. The CDR3 region has the DNA TGTGCCAGTAGTCTTGCTAGCGGCTACGAGCAGTACTTC. Translating gives CASSLASGYEQYF.

The rearrangement joins TRBV11-1 to TRBJ2-7; 16 bases map to TRBD2. The V segment lost 5 bases and the J segment 2 bases; nucleotides outside the gene matches: 3. Germline CDR1 and CDR2: SGHAT and FQDESV (reference sequence). The CDR3 is 16 amino acids. This CDR3 reads CASSAGTSGGAYEQYF. The CDR3 region has the DNA TGTGCCAGCAGCGCAGGGACTAGCGGGGGGGCCTACGAGCAGTACTTC.

In this sample, this clone turned up once. The chain couples TRBV7-8 to TRBJ2-2; perhaps TRBD1 as D (5 bases). V was shortened by 2 bases and J by 3 bases, with 13 bases between the two germline ends. Looked up from germline, CDR1 is SGHVS and CDR2 is FQNEAQ. The CDR3 loop spans 16 amino acids. The DNA for the CDR3 is TGTGCCAGCAGCTTAAATGGGGCTGGTTACACCGGGGAGCTGTTTTTT. Amino acid sequence: CASSLNGAGYTGELFF.

The gene calls are TRBV19 and TRBJ2-1; 13 nucleotides align to TRBD2. Losses at the gene ends were 8 bases for V and 10 bases for J; bases not matched to a gene: 8. The CDR3 covers 14 residues. Germline V gene sequence: CDR1 LNHDA, CDR2 SQIVND (reference sequence). CDR3: CASRGLAGTQEQFF. The DNA for the CDR3 is TGTGCCAGTCGGGGACTAGCGGGAACACAGGAGCAGTTCTTC.

In this sample, this clone turned up a few times. This chain joins TRBV7-2 and TRBJ2-7; 9 bases align to TRBD1. Germline V lookup: CDR1 SGHTA, CDR2 FQGNSA. Unmatched junction bases numbered 11, after V lost 5 bases and J lost 6 bases. The CDR3 totals 15 residues. CDR3 in DNA: TGTGCCAGCAGCGGGCCCGGGACAGGGCAGGGCGAGCAGTACTTC. Protein: CASSGPGTGQGEQYF.

This chain joins TRBV15 and TRBJ2-1, with a tentative D call TRBD1 (5 bases). Germline V gives CDR1 LNHNV, CDR2 YYDKDF (reference sequence). This CDR3 region has 16 residues. V lost 0 bases, J lost 4 bases, and 13 bases lay in between. Written as DNA, the CDR3 is TGTGCCACCAGCAGAGAGAAGGGGATTGGATACAATGAGCAGTTCTTC. Translating gives CATSREKGIGYNEQFF.

This chain uses TRBV12-2 with TRBJ1-5. TRBV12-2 is termed a pseudogene. This CDR3 comprises 17 residues. The CDR3 nucleotides are TGTGCAAGTAAAATTGCTTGGGGAGGGGGGGGAAATCAGCCCCAGCATTTT. Translation: CASKIAWGGGGNQPQHF.

This clone turned up a few times. The chain is built from TRBV9 and TRBJ2-2; D is unresolved. Between the trimmed V and J ends, which lost 1 base and 1 base, there was a span of 8 bases. Germline V gives CDR1 SGDLS, CDR2 YYNGEE. The CDR3 spans 15 residues. The CDR3 reads CASSVRSGNTGELFF. For the CDR3, the DNA is TGTGCCAGCAGCGTAAGGTCGGGGAACACCGGGGAGCTGTTTTTT.

The rearrangement links TRBV15 to TRBJ1-1; the D is unclear. Germline V gene sequence: CDR1 LNHNV, CDR2 YYDKDF (reference sequence). The CDR3 has 15 amino acids. Between the trimmed V and J ends, which lost 6 bases and 3 bases, there was a span of 17 bases. CDR3 residues: CATSPFGGWDTEAFF. In nucleotides, the CDR3 is TGTGCCACCAGTCCCTTCGGAGGATGGGACACTGAAGCTTTCTTT.